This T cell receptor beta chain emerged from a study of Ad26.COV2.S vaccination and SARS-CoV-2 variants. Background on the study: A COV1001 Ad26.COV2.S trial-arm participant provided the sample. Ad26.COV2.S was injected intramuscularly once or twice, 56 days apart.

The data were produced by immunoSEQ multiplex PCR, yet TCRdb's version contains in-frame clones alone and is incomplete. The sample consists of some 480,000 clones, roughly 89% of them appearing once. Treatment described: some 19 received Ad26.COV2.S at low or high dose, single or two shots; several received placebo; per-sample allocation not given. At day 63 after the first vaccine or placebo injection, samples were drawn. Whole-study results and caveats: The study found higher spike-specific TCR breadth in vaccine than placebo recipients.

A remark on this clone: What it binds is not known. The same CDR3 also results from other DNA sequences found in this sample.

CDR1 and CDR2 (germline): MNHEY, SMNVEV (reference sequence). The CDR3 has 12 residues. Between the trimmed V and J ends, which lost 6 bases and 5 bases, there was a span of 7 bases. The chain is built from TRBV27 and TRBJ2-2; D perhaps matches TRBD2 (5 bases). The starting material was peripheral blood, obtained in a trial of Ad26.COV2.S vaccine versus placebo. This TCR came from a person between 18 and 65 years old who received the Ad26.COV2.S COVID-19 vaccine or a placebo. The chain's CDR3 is CASSRGTGELFF. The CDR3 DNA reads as TGTGCCAGCAGCCGGGGTACCGGGGAGCTGTTTTTT.